The clone carrying this T cell receptor (beta chain) was recorded a few times. This sample was taken from a study of blood T cell repertoires in COVID-19. Overall study context: Acute and convalescent COVID-19 specimens originated in the United States, Italy and Spain.

Clones were read by immunoSEQ multiplex PCR, and TCRdb kept only the in-frame ones, dropping some. Found here are about 62,000 clones, roughly nine tenths of them singletons; the top ten hold 18%. This CDR3 spans 14 amino acids. V was cut by 4 bases and J by 9 bases, with 17 bases left in between. Germline lookup yields CDR1 SGHTS and CDR2 YDEGEE. The chain employs TRBV5-8 and TRBJ1-5; D remains unclear. The source material was peripheral blood. This TCR was sampled from a woman aged 60-75 years with COVID-19, enrolled during active disease. The CDR3 DNA is TGTGCCAGCAGCCCGGGATATTCGCAGATGCCCCAGCATTTT. It specifies CASSPGYSQMPQHF.